Listed below are T cell receptor beta chains from one sample, sequenced in a study of T-cell reconstitution after alpha-beta-depleted transplantation in children. TCRdb re-derived calls from the PCR reads in MiXCR, one entry per CDR3 protein. Among under 250,000 distinct CDR3 sequences listed, roughly a quarter were seen once. The specimen comprised PBMCs, mostly from graft donor cells, sampled 360 days after TCRalphabeta/CD19-depleted stem cell transplant. These receptors originate from a female patient younger than 10 who had a stem cell transplant for congenital amegakaryocytic thrombocytopenia, so the T cells may come from the graft donor. The CDR3 runs from the conserved cysteine through the conserved F or W. The D gene is left open where the match is weak. Rows give clone size only sometimes, using once, few, many, or a class for an expanded clone.

clone size: NA; V gene: TRBV12-3/TRBV12-4; J gene: TRBJ1-3; D gene: NA; CDR3 length: 15; CDR3 DNA: TGTGCCAGCAGTCCTTCGGTAAGCTCTGGAAACACCATATATTTT; CDR3 protein: CASSPSVSSGNTIYF
clone size: NA; V gene: TRBV12-3/TRBV12-4; J gene: TRBJ2-1; D gene: NA; CDR3 length: 17; CDR3 DNA: TGTGCCAGCAGGTACGGGACGGATCAAGGGGCTTCGGATGAGCAGTTCTTC; CDR3 protein: CASRYGTDQGASDEQFF
clone size: NA; V gene: TRBV7-9; J gene: TRBJ2-7; D gene: NA; CDR3 length: 14; CDR3 DNA: TGTGCCAGCAGCTTCCCGGCACGGGGTAGCGAGCAGTACTTC; CDR3 protein: CASSFPARGSEQYF
clone size: NA; V gene: TRBV5-1; J gene: TRBJ2-1; D gene: TRBD1; CDR3 length: 16; CDR3 DNA: TGCGCCAGCAGCTTGACGCCGGGACAGGATTACAATGAGCAGTTCTTC; CDR3 protein: CASSLTPGQDYNEQFF
clone size: NA; V gene: TRBV5-5; J gene: TRBJ1-1; D gene: TRBD1; CDR3 length: 14; CDR3 DNA: TGTGCCAGCAGCTACAGGGGTAGGGAACGGGAAGCTTTCTTT; CDR3 protein: CASSYRGREREAFF
clone size: NA; V gene: TRBV2; J gene: TRBJ2-3; D gene: TRBD2; CDR3 length: 14; CDR3 DNA: TGTGCCAGCAAAGATGGACTAGTTATAGGCACGCAGTATTTT; CDR3 protein: CASKDGLVIGTQYF
clone size: NA; V gene: TRBV4-1; J gene: TRBJ2-2; D gene: TRBD1; CDR3 length: 16; CDR3 DNA: TGCGCCAGCAGCCAAGATCGGGGGACAGGAAACGGGGAGCTGTTTTTT; CDR3 protein: CASSQDRGTGNGELFF
clone size: NA; V gene: TRBV20-1; J gene: TRBJ2-7; D gene: TRBD2; CDR3 length: 13; CDR3 DNA: TGCAGTGCTAGCGCGGGGGGGGGATACGAGCAGTACTTC; CDR3 protein: CSASAGGGYEQYF
clone size: NA; V gene: TRBV19; J gene: TRBJ2-7; D gene: NA; CDR3 length: 14; CDR3 DNA: TGTGCCGGCCAGACGATCGGACAGCCCTACGAGCAGTACTTC; CDR3 protein: CAGQTIGQPYEQYF
clone size: few; V gene: TRBV6-1; J gene: TRBJ1-1; D gene: NA; CDR3 length: 11; CDR3 DNA: TGTGCCTGCTCGAGGGGAACTGAAGCTTTCTTT; CDR3 protein: CACSRGTEAFF
clone size: NA; V gene: TRBV29-1; J gene: TRBJ2-1; D gene: NA; CDR3 length: 13; CDR3 DNA: TGCACCTCTAGCGGCAGGGGTGTAAATGAGCAGTTCTTC; CDR3 protein: CTSSGRGVNEQFF
clone size: NA; V gene: TRBV27; J gene: TRBJ1-1; D gene: NA; CDR3 length: 16; CDR3 DNA: TGTGCCAGCAGTCCAAACACCAGAGCTGGTAACACTGAAGCTTTCTTT; CDR3 protein: CASSPNTRAGNTEAFF
clone size: NA; V gene: TRBV18; J gene: TRBJ1-1; D gene: NA; CDR3 length: 14; CDR3 DNA: TGTGCCAGCTCAGAGAGAATGATGAACACTGAAGCTTTCTTT; CDR3 protein: CASSERMMNTEAFF
clone size: few; V gene: TRBV12-3/TRBV12-4; J gene: TRBJ1-3; D gene: NA; CDR3 length: 16; CDR3 DNA: TGTGCCAGCAGTTTAAGGGTAGGCTTAAGTGGAAACACCATATATTTT; CDR3 protein: CASSLRVGLSGNTIYF
clone size: many; V gene: TRBV5-1; J gene: TRBJ1-5; D gene: NA; CDR3 length: 13; CDR3 DNA: TGCGCCAGCAGTTTGGCCCCCGATCAGCCCCAGCATTTT; CDR3 protein: CASSLAPDQPQHF
clone size: NA; V gene: TRBV2; J gene: TRBJ1-2; D gene: NA; CDR3 length: 11; CDR3 DNA: TGTGCCAGCACGCCGAACTATGGCTACACCTTC; CDR3 protein: CASTPNYGYTF
clone size: few; V gene: TRBV2; J gene: TRBJ2-2; D gene: NA; CDR3 length: 14; CDR3 DNA: TGTGCCAGCAGTGAAGACGTAGGCCCCGGGGAGCTGTTTTTT; CDR3 protein: CASSEDVGPGELFF
clone size: NA; V gene: TRBV20-1; J gene: TRBJ2-7; D gene: NA; CDR3 length: 12; CDR3 DNA: TGCAGTGCTACGGACACCCTCTACGAGCAGTACTTC; CDR3 protein: CSATDTLYEQYF
clone size: NA; V gene: TRBV6-4; J gene: TRBJ2-7; D gene: TRBD1; CDR3 length: 16; CDR3 DNA: TGTGCCAGCAGTAACCTCTTGGGACAGGGGTACTACGAGCAGTACTTC; CDR3 protein: CASSNLLGQGYYEQYF
clone size: few; V gene: TRBV12-3/TRBV12-4; J gene: TRBJ2-4; D gene: TRBD1; CDR3 length: 17; CDR3 DNA: TGTGCCAGCACCGACACAAACTTACAGGGGTCCAAAAACATTCAGTACTTC; CDR3 protein: CASTDTNLQGSKNIQYF
clone size: many; V gene: TRBV12-3/TRBV12-4; J gene: TRBJ2-7; D gene: TRBD2; CDR3 length: 14; CDR3 DNA: TGTGCCAGCAGGTCTAGCGGGAGGGCGGGCGAGCAGTACTTC; CDR3 protein: CASRSSGRAGEQYF
clone size: many; V gene: TRBV4-2; J gene: TRBJ2-1; D gene: NA; CDR3 length: 14; CDR3 DNA: TGTGCCAGCAGCCAAGATCCCGGGGTAAATGAGCAGTTCTTC; CDR3 protein: CASSQDPGVNEQFF
clone size: few; V gene: TRBV18; J gene: TRBJ1-1; D gene: NA; CDR3 length: 16; CDR3 DNA: TGTGCCAGCTCACGTGGTTACCCCGAGACTAACACTGAAGCTTTCTTT; CDR3 protein: CASSRGYPETNTEAFF
clone size: NA; V gene: TRBV6-2/TRBV6-3; J gene: TRBJ1-1; D gene: NA; CDR3 length: 12; CDR3 DNA: TGTGCCGCAAGCAGGGTGGGCACTGAAGCTTTCTTT; CDR3 protein: CAASRVGTEAFF
clone size: few; V gene: TRBV30; J gene: TRBJ2-7; D gene: NA; CDR3 length: 12; CDR3 DNA: TGTGCCTGGACGCCGAGCTCCTACGAGCAGTACTTC; CDR3 protein: CAWTPSSYEQYF
clone size: NA; V gene: TRBV19; J gene: TRBJ1-4; D gene: NA; CDR3 length: 14; CDR3 DNA: TGTGCCAGTAGTATCCGGGGGCAGTGGCCAAAACTGTTTTTT; CDR3 protein: CASSIRGQWPKLFF
clone size: NA; V gene: TRBV11-2; J gene: TRBJ2-3; D gene: NA; CDR3 length: 16; CDR3 DNA: TGTGCCAGCAGCTTAGTAGTAGGGGTGGAGACAGATACGCAGTATTTT; CDR3 protein: CASSLVVGVETDTQYF
clone size: NA; V gene: TRBV29-1; J gene: TRBJ1-3; D gene: NA; CDR3 length: 14; CDR3 DNA: TGCAGCGTTGTTGTCGGAGGGGCAGGGAACACCATATATTTT; CDR3 protein: CSVVVGGAGNTIYF
clone size: few; V gene: TRBV12-3/TRBV12-4; J gene: TRBJ2-2; D gene: NA; CDR3 length: 14; CDR3 DNA: TGTGCCAGTACCCAAAACCGTCAGGTCGGGGAGCTGTTTTTT; CDR3 protein: CASTQNRQVGELFF
clone size: few; V gene: TRBV5-1; J gene: TRBJ2-5; D gene: NA; CDR3 length: 13; CDR3 DNA: TGCGCCAGCAGCTTGGACCAGAAGGTGACCCAGTACTTC; CDR3 protein: CASSLDQKVTQYF
clone size: NA; V gene: TRBV30; J gene: TRBJ2-2; D gene: NA; CDR3 length: 14; CDR3 DNA: TGTGCCTGGAGTTTGACAGCGAACACCGGGGAGCTGTTTTTT; CDR3 protein: CAWSLTANTGELFF
clone size: few; V gene: TRBV7-6; J gene: TRBJ1-1; D gene: TRBD1; CDR3 length: 15; CDR3 DNA: TGTGCCAGCAGCCTAGGACAGGGGGGGAACACTGAAGCTTTCTTT; CDR3 protein: CASSLGQGGNTEAFF
clone size: NA; V gene: TRBV20-1; J gene: TRBJ1-5; D gene: NA; CDR3 length: 15; CDR3 DNA: TGCAGTGCTAGTGTCTCGGGTCGTCGCAATCAGCCCCAGCATTTT; CDR3 protein: CSASVSGRRNQPQHF
clone size: NA; V gene: TRBV10-2; J gene: TRBJ1-5; D gene: NA; CDR3 length: 12; CDR3 DNA: TGCGCCAGCCGCCACAGGGTTCAGCCCCAGCATTTT; CDR3 protein: CASRHRVQPQHF
clone size: few; V gene: TRBV5-1; J gene: TRBJ2-2; D gene: NA; CDR3 length: 18; CDR3 DNA: TGCGCCAGCAGCTTAACTTGGGGCAGCGCTTCGAACACCGGGGAGCTGTTTTTT; CDR3 protein: CASSLTWGSASNTGELFF
clone size: NA; V gene: TRBV7-9; J gene: TRBJ2-7; D gene: NA; CDR3 length: 15; CDR3 DNA: TGTGCCAGCAGCACCCTCTCCGGGAGAGGCTACGAGCAGTACTTC; CDR3 protein: CASSTLSGRGYEQYF
clone size: NA; V gene: TRBV13; J gene: TRBJ2-1; D gene: NA; CDR3 length: 15; CDR3 DNA: TGTGCCAGCAGCCCACAGACTAGTCTGTTTAATGAGCAGTTCTTC; CDR3 protein: CASSPQTSLFNEQFF
clone size: NA; V gene: TRBV3-1; J gene: TRBJ2-2; D gene: NA; CDR3 length: 13; CDR3 DNA: TGTGCCAGCAGCCGATACAACACCGGGGAGCTGTTTTTT; CDR3 protein: CASSRYNTGELFF
clone size: NA; V gene: TRBV4-1; J gene: TRBJ2-1; D gene: TRBD2; CDR3 length: 16; CDR3 DNA: TGCGCCAGCAGCCAAGATGTGGGACTAGGGCACAATGAGCAGTTCTTC; CDR3 protein: CASSQDVGLGHNEQFF
clone size: NA; V gene: TRBV30; J gene: TRBJ1-6; D gene: NA; CDR3 length: 16; CDR3 DNA: TGTGCCTGGAGTGGACGAGCTTTCTCCTATAATTCACCCCTCCACTTT; CDR3 protein: CAWSGRAFSYNSPLHF
clone size: NA; V gene: TRBV20-1; J gene: TRBJ1-1; D gene: TRBD1; CDR3 length: 12; CDR3 DNA: TGCAGTGCTGGACAGGGGTCGACTGAAGCTTTCTTT; CDR3 protein: CSAGQGSTEAFF
clone size: many; V gene: TRBV12-3/TRBV12-4; J gene: TRBJ2-7; D gene: NA; CDR3 length: 13; CDR3 DNA: TGTGCCAGCAGTACTCCGGGATTCTACGAGCAGTACTTC; CDR3 protein: CASSTPGFYEQYF
clone size: NA; V gene: TRBV18; J gene: TRBJ2-3; D gene: TRBD1; CDR3 length: 16; CDR3 DNA: TGTGCCAGCTCACCACCGAGGGGACAGTACACAGATACGCAGTATTTT; CDR3 protein: CASSPPRGQYTDTQYF
clone size: few; V gene: TRBV11-2; J gene: TRBJ2-1; D gene: TRBD2; CDR3 length: 16; CDR3 DNA: TGTGCCAGCAGCTGGGTGACTAGCGGGAGTGGAAATGAGCAGTTCTTC; CDR3 protein: CASSWVTSGSGNEQFF
clone size: few; V gene: TRBV4-1; J gene: TRBJ2-3; D gene: TRBD2; CDR3 length: 14; CDR3 DNA: TGCGCCAGCAGCCAGCGGGGGGACACAGATACGCAGTATTTT; CDR3 protein: CASSQRGDTDTQYF
clone size: few; V gene: TRBV5-1; J gene: TRBJ2-3; D gene: NA; CDR3 length: 16; CDR3 DNA: TGCGCCAGCAGCCGCTTGGAGACAGGAGGCACAGATACGCAGTATTTT; CDR3 protein: CASSRLETGGTDTQYF
clone size: NA; V gene: TRBV4-1; J gene: TRBJ1-1; D gene: NA; CDR3 length: 15; CDR3 DNA: TGCGCCAGCAGCCAAGTTTGGGTCTTGAACACTGAAGCTTTCTTT; CDR3 protein: CASSQVWVLNTEAFF
clone size: NA; V gene: TRBV5-1; J gene: TRBJ2-7; D gene: NA; CDR3 length: 13; CDR3 DNA: TGCGCCAGCAGCTTGTCGGACCATTTCGGGCAGTACTTC; CDR3 protein: CASSLSDHFGQYF
clone size: NA; V gene: TRBV6-5; J gene: TRBJ1-2; D gene: NA; CDR3 length: 15; CDR3 DNA: TGTGCCAGCAGTTACTCGATGCTTGGGGGTGGCGGCTACACCTTC; CDR3 protein: CASSYSMLGGGGYTF
clone size: few; V gene: TRBV4-1; J gene: TRBJ1-4; D gene: TRBD1; CDR3 length: 16; CDR3 DNA: TGCGCCAGCAGCCACAGGGGGCGGCCAACTAATGAAAAACTGTTTTTT; CDR3 protein: CASSHRGRPTNEKLFF
clone size: many; V gene: TRBV10-3; J gene: TRBJ1-1; D gene: TRBD1; CDR3 length: 15; CDR3 DNA: TGTGCCATCAGGGCTCCGGGACAGGGGAGCACTGAAGCTTTCTTT; CDR3 protein: CAIRAPGQGSTEAFF
clone size: NA; V gene: TRBV5-1; J gene: TRBJ2-3; D gene: NA; CDR3 length: 14; CDR3 DNA: TGCGCCAGCAGCGAGGGAAAAAGCACAGATACGCAGTATTTT; CDR3 protein: CASSEGKSTDTQYF
clone size: NA; V gene: TRBV6-2/TRBV6-3; J gene: TRBJ2-7; D gene: NA; CDR3 length: 12; CDR3 DNA: TGTGCCAGCAGTTACATGGGTTACGAGCAGTACTTC; CDR3 protein: CASSYMGYEQYF